This entry lists 12 T cell receptor beta chains sequenced from one sample in a study of CD8+ T cells in alopecia areata. RNA, once extracted, was reverse transcribed into cDNA for use as the sequencing template. The assay was immunoSEQ multiplex PCR, and TCRdb's table has in-frame clones only and misses some. This repertoire shows approximately 140,000 clones, about 89% found once; its top ten account for about 15%. Sequenced material: CD8+ T cells sorted from blood, taken at week 0. The receptors shown here come from a human donor with alopecia areata.

This rearrangement joins TRBV29-1 to TRBJ2-1; a possible D gene is TRBD2 (5 bases). CDR1 is SQVTM and CDR2 is ANQGSEA in the germline V gene. V lost 7 bases and J 9 bases, leaving 19 bases between the germline ends. CDR3 length: 13 amino acids. CDR3 amino acids: CSDLVGGAPEQFF. Here the CDR3 DNA reads TGCAGCGACCTTGTAGGAGGAGCGCCTGAGCAGTTCTTC.

The chain joins TRBV6-5 to TRBJ2-3; D uncertain. V lost 8 bases and J 1 base, leaving 4 bases between the germline ends. Looked up from germline, CDR1 is MNHEY and CDR2 is SVGAGI. CDR3 length: 11 amino acids. The CDR3 sequence is CASAGTDTQYF. The CDR3, as DNA: TGTGCCAGCGCGGGCACAGATACGCAGTATTTT.

The rearrangement links TRBV29-1 to TRBJ2-7; D remains ambiguous. CDR3 length: 12 amino acids. Looked up from germline, CDR1 is SQVTM and CDR2 is ANQGSEA. Trimming removed 4 bases at V and 2 bases at J, with 9 bases between. The CDR3 is CSVVEITYEQYF. The CDR3 DNA sequence: TGCAGCGTTGTGGAAATTACCTACGAGCAGTACTTC.

The chain carries TRBV27 and TRBJ2-6; a possible D gene is TRBD2 (5 bases). Trimming stripped 7 bases from V and 4 bases from J, with 14 bases between. The CDR3 contains 15 residues. Germline loops: CDR1 MNHEY, CDR2 SMNVEV (reference sequence). The CDR3 nucleotides are TGTGCCAGCACCACTAGGGAGTCCGGGGCCAACGTCCTGACTTTC. Translating gives CASTTRESGANVLTF.

CDR3: CASFEGGRTRGYTF. The DNA of the CDR3 is TGTGCCAGCTTTGAGGGGGGTCGAACCCGTGGCTACACCTTC. V usage is TRBV5-4 and J usage is TRBJ1-2; a possible D gene is TRBD1 (6 bases). Germline CDR1 is SGHNT and CDR2 is YYREEE (reference sequence). V was cut by 7 bases and J by 7 bases, with 20 bases left in between. There are 14 residues in the CDR3.

The chain uses TRBV18 and TRBJ2-6; D is undetermined. This CDR3 is 18 amino acids long. Germline V lookup: CDR1 KGHSH, CDR2 LQKENI. Trimming stripped 3 bases from V and 0 bases from J, with 15 bases between. Written as DNA, the CDR3 is TGTGCCAGCTCACCCTCCGATATTTACAGCTCTGGGGCCAACGTCCTGACTTTC. As protein: CASSPSDIYSSGANVLTF.

The chain has TRBV7-6 and TRBJ2-1; TRBD2 matches at 10 bases. CDR3 length: 16 amino acids. Per the germline V gene, CDR1 is SGHVS and CDR2 is FNYEAQ. The V and J ends lost 0 bases and 6 bases, in that order; junction bases with no gene match: 5. CDR3 coding DNA: TGTGCCAGCAGCTTAGCGCTAAGCGGGAGGGCCAATGAGCAGTTCTTC. Amino acids: CASSLALSGRANEQFF.

This clone was seen once. This chain links TRBV6-5 with TRBJ2-2; 11 bases align to TRBD2. V trimming: 5 bases; J trimming: 6 bases; junction bases outside the gene matches: 5. The CDR3 loop spans 15 amino acids. Germline CDR1 MNHEY, CDR2 SVGAGI. The CDR3 nucleotides read TGTGCCAGCAGTCAACTAGCGGGAGAAGCCGGGGAGCTGTTTTTT. It translates to CASSQLAGEAGELFF.

The chain uses TRBV29-1 and TRBJ2-3; D tentatively reads TRBD1 or TRBD2 (5 bases each). The CDR3 spans 13 residues. Between the trimmed V and J ends, which lost 6 bases and 0 bases, there was a span of 10 bases. Germline CDR1 reads SQVTM; CDR2 reads ANQGSEA. CDR3 nucleotides: TGCAGCGTGTGGGACCCTAGCACAGATACGCAGTATTTT. Its protein product is CSVWDPSTDTQYF.

CDR3 nucleotides: TGTGCCAGCAGCGCCCGGGACAGGCTCTACGAGCAGTACTTC. This encodes CASSARDRLYEQYF. The chain joins TRBV21-1 to TRBJ2-7; no check of the table's D call, TRBD1, against the DNA was made. TRBV21-1 is flagged as a pseudogene. This CDR3 spans 14 amino acids.

With respect to this clone: The sample has other DNA sequences that encode this CDR3 too. The V and J genes are TRBV7-6 and TRBJ2-7, with 9 bases lining up with TRBD1. V lost 1 base, J lost 2 bases, and 3 bases stayed unmatched. This CDR3 has 15 amino acids. Germline lookup yields CDR1 SGHVS and CDR2 FNYEAQ. The CDR3 region has the DNA TGTGCCAGCAGCTTAGGGGGACAGGGAGCCTACGAGCAGTACTTC. Its protein product is CASSLGGQGAYEQYF.

This chain uses TRBV7-8 with TRBJ2-7, with unresolved D. Per germline, CDR1 SGHVS and CDR2 FQNEAQ. Trimming removed 1 base at V and 3 bases at J, with 7 bases between. The CDR3 has 13 residues. Here the CDR3 reads CASSLEWIYEQYF. CDR3 nucleotide sequence: TGTGCCAGCAGCTTAGAATGGATCTACGAGCAGTACTTC.